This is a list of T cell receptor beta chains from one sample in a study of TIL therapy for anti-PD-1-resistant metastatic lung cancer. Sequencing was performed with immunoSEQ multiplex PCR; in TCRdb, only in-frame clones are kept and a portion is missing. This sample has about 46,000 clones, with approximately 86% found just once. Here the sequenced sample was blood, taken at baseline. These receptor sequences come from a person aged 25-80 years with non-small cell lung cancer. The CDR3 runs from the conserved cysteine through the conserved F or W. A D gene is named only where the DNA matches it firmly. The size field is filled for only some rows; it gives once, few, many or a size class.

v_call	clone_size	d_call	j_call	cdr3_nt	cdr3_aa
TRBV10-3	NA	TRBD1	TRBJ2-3	TGTGCCATCAGCCGGGACAGGAACACAGATACGCAGTATTTT	CAISRDRNTDTQYF
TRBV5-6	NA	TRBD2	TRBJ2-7	TGTGCCAGCAGCCCCTTAGCGGGAGCCTCCTACGAGCAGTACTTC	CASSPLAGASYEQYF
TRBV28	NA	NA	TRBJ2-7	TGTGCCAGCAGTTCGCCCTACGAGCAGTACTTC	CASSSPYEQYF
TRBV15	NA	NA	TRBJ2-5	TGTGCCACCAGGAGGGGGGGAGAGACCCAGTACTTC	CATRRGGETQYF
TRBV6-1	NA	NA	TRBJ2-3	TGTGCCAGCAGTGAAAGGTTTACCACAGATACGCAGTATTTT	CASSERFTTDTQYF
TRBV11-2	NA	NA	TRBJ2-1	TGTGCCAGCAGCTCCCCCTTGGGGTACAATGAGCAGTTCTTC	CASSSPLGYNEQFF
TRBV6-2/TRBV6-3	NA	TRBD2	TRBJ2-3	TGTGCCAGCAGCGGGGGGGCTAGCACAGATACGCAGTATTTT	CASSGGASTDTQYF
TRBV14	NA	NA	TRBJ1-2	TGTGCCAGCAGCCTCTTCCGGGCGGGCTACACCTTC	CASSLFRAGYTF
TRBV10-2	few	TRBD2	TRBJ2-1	TGCGCCAGCATGAGTAGCGGGAAACTTGAGCAGTTCTTC	CASMSSGKLEQFF
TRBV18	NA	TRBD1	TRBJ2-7	TGTGCCAGCTCGCCCGGGACAGGGTATTTCTCCGAGCAGTACTTC	CASSPGTGYFSEQYF
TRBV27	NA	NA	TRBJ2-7	TGTGCCAGCAGTTTCTCCGGGTTCCCCTACGAGCAGTACTTC	CASSFSGFPYEQYF
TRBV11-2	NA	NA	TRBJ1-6	TGTGCCAGCAGCCCGACCGCAGGGGCTCATTCACCCCTCCACTTT	CASSPTAGAHSPLHF
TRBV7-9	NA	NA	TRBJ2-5	TGTGCCAGCAGCCCCCTTCGGGGGGCCCAAGAGACCCAGTACTTC	CASSPLRGAQETQYF